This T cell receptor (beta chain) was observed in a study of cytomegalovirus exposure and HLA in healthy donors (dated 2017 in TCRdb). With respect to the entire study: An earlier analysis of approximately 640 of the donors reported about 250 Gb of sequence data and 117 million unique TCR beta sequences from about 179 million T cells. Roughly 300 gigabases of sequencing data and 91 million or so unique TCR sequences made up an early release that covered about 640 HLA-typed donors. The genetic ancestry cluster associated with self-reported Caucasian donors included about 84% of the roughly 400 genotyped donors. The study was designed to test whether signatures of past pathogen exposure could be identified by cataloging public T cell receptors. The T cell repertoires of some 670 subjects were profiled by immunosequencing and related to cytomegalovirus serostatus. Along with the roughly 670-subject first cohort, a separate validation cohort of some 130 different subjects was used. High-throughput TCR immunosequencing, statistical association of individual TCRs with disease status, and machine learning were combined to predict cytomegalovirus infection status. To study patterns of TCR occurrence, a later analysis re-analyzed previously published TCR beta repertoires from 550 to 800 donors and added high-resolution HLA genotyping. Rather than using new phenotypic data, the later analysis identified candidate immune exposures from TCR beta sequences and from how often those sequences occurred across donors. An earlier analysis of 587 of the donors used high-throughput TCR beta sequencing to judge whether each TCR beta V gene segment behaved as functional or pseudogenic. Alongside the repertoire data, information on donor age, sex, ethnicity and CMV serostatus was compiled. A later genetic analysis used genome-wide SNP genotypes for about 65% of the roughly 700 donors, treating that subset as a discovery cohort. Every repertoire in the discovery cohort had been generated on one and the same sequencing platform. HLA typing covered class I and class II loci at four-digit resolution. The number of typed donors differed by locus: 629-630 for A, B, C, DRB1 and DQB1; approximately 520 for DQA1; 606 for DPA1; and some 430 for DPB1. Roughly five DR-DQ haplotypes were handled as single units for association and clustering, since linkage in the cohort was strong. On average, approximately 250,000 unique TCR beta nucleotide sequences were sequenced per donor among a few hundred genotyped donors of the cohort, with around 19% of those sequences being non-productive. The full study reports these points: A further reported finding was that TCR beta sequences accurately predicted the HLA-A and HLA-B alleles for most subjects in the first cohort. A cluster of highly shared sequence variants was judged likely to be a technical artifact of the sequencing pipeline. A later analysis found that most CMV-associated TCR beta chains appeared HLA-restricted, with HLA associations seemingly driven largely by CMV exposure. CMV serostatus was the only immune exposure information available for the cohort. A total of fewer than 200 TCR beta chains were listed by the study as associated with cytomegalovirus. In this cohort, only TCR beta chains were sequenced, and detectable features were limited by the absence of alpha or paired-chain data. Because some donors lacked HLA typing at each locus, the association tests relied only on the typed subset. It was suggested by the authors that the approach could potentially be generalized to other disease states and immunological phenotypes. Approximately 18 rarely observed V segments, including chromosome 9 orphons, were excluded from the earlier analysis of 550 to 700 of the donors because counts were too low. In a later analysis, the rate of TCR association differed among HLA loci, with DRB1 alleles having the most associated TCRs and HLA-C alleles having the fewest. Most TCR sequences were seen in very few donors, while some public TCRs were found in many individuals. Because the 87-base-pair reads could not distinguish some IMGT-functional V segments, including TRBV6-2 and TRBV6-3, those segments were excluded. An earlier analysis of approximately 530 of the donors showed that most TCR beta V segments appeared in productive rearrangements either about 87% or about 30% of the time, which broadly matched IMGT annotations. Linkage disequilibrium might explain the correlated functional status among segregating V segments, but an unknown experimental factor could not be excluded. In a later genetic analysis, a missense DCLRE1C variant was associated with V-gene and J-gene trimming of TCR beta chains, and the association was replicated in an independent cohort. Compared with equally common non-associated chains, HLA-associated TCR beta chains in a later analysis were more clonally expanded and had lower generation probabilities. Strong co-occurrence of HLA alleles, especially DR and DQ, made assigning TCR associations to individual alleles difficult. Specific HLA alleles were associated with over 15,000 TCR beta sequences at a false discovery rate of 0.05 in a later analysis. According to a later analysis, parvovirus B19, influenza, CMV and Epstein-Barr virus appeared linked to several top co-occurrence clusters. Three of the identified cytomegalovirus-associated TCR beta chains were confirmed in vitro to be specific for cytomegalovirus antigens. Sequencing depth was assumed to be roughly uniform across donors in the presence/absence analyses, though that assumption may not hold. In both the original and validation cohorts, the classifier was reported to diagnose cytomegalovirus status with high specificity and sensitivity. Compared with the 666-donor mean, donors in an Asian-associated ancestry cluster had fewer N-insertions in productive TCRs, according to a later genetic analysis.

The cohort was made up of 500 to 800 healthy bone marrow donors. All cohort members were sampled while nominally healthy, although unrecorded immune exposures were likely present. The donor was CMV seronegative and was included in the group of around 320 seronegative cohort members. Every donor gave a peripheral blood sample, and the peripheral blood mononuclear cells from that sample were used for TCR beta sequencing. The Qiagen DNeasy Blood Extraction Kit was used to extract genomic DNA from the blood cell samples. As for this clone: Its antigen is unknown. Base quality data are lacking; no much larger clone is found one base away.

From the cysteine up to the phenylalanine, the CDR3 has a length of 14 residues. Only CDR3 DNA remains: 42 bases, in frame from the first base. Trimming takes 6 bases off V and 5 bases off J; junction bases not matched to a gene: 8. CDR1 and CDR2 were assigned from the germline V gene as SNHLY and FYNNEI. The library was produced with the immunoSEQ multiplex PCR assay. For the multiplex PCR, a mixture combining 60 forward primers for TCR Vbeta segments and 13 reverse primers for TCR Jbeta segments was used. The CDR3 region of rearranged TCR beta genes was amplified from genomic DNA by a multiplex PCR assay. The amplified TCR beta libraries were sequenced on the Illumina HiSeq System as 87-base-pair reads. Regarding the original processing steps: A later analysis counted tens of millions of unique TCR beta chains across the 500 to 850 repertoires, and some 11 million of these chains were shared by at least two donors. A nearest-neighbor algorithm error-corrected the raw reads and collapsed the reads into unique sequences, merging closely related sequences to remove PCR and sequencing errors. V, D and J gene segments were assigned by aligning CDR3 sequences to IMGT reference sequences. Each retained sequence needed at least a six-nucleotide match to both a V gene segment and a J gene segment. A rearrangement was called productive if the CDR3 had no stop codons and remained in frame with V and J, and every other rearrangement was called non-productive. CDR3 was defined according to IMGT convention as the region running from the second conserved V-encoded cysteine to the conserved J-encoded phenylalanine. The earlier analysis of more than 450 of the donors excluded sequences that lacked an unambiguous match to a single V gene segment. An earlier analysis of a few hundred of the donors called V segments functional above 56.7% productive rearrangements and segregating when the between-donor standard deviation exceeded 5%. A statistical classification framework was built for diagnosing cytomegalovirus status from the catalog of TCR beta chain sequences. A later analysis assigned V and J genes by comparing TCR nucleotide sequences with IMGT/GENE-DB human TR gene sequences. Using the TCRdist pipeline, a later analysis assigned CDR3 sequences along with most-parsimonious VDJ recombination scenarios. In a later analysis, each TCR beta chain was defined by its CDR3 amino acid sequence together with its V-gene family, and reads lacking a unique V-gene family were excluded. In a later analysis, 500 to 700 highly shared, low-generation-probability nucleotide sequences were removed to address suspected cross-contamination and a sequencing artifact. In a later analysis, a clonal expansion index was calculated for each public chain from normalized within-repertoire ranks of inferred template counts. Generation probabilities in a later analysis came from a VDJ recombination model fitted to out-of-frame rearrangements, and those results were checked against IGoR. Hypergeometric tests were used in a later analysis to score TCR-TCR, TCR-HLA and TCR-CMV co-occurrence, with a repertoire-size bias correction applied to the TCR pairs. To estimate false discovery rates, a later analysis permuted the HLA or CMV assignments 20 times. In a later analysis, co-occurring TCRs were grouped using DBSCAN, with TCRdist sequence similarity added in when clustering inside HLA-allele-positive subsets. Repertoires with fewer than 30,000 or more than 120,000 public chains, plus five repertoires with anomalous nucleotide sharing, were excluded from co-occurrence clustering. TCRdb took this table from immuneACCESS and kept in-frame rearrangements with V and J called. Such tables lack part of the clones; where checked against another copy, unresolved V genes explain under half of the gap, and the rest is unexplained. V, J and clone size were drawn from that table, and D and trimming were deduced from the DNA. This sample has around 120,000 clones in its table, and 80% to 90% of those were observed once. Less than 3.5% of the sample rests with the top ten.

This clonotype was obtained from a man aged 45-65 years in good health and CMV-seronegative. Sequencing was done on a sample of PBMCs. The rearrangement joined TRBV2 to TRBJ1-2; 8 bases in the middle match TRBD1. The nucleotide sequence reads TGTGCCAGCAGCCCGACAGGGGCCACTTATGGCTACACCTTC. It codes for CASSPTGATYGYTF.